The entry that follows covers one T cell receptor (beta chain) sequence. Antigen unknown. The data are from a study of T cells in Graves' hyperthyroidism and ophthalmopathy. Study-level results: For ophthalmopathy, model prediction preceded onset by a median 6.5 months. The blood repertoire included most of the expanded thyroid clonotypes above 0.001. A 13 V-J signature model discriminated ophthalmopathy versus stable hyperthyroidism.

Extraction of PBMCs used roughly 9.3 ml of fresh peripheral blood. Amplification yielded TCR beta CDR3 regions, with RNA transcripts as the source. First-round RT-PCR targeting the TCR CDR3 was performed with the HTBI primer set. MiXCR, applied by TCRdb to the multiplex PCR reads, yields one record per CDR3 protein. The sample holds hundreds of thousands of distinct CDR3 sequences, about a sixth seen once. The sample comprised blood. The receptor was isolated from a woman in her late teens or twenties with Graves' hyperthyroidism.

This CDR3 reads CASSYSNLQGWGSPLHF. The CDR3 DNA reads TGTGCCAGCAGTTATAGTAATCTACAGGGGTGGGGATCACCCCTCCACTTT. The chain employs TRBV6-5 and TRBJ1-6; 7 bases are shared with TRBD1. This CDR3 has 17 amino acids. Looked up from germline, CDR1 is MNHEY and CDR2 is SVGAGI. With V trimmed by 3 bases and J by 10 bases, 15 bases remained unmatched.